The rows below give T cell receptor beta chains drawn from one sample of a study of T cell responses to AZD1222 COVID-19 vaccine. Profiled with immunoSEQ multiplex PCR; TCRdb holds only in-frame clones, not every one. The sample yields about 140,000 clones, roughly 90% seen once. The sequencing here drew on peripheral blood, taken on day 0 of AZD1222 vaccination. All receptors come from an adult in good health. Both conserved end residues are part of each CDR3. D genes are given only for firm matches. Where a row states a size, it is once, few, many or the class of an expanded clone; other rows omit it.

cdr3_length j_call clone_size d_call v_call cdr3_nt cdr3_aa
12 TRBJ2-3 . . TRBV9 TGTGCCAGCAGCGTTCGAAAAGATACGCAGTATTTT CASSVRKDTQYF
14 TRBJ2-3 once . TRBV6-5 TGTGCCAGCACCTACAGGGGAGGAACAGATACGCAGTATTTT CASTYRGGTDTQYF
13 TRBJ2-6 . . TRBV20-1 TGCAGTGCTAGTAAGTCTGGGGCCAACGTCCTGACTTTC CSASKSGANVLTF
16 TRBJ2-3 . TRBD1 TRBV19 TGTGCCAGTAGTACACCGGGACAGGGGGATGCAGATACGCAGTATTTT CASSTPGQGDADTQYF
14 TRBJ1-5 . TRBD1 TRBV19 TGTGCCAGTAGTACGACAGGGGACAATCAGCCCCAGCATTTT CASSTTGDNQPQHF
13 TRBJ1-1 . . TRBV6-5 TGTGCCAGCAGACAGCCTTCAGGGTATGAAGCTTTCTTT CASRQPSGYEAFF
12 TRBJ1-2 few . TRBV5-6 TGTGCCAGCCAACGGGACACCTATGGCTACACCTTC CASQRDTYGYTF
14 TRBJ1-4 . . TRBV5-1 TGCGCCAGCAGCCCGCTCGGCTTAAATGAAAAACTGTTTTTT CASSPLGLNEKLFF
13 TRBJ1-1 . TRBD1 TRBV6-6 TGTGCCAGCAGTACAGGGGGCTTCGCTGAAGCTTTCTTT CASSTGGFAEAFF
14 TRBJ2-1 . . TRBV7-9 TGTGCCAGCAGCTCCTCGCTGGGGTACAATGAGCAGTTCTTC CASSSSLGYNEQFF
15 TRBJ2-7 . . TRBV7-9 TGTGCCAGCAGCTTATTTGGGACGGGTATTAACGAGCAGTACTTC CASSLFGTGINEQYF
15 TRBJ2-2 . . TRBV28 TGTGCCAGCAACAGGGGAGGCGCGAACACCGGGGAGCTGTTTTTT CASNRGGANTGELFF
15 TRBJ1-5 . . TRBV4-1 TGCGCCAGCAGCCAAGAACATCTCTACAATCAGCCCCAGCATTTT CASSQEHLYNQPQHF
15 TRBJ1-4 once . TRBV6-6 TGTGCCAGCAGTTCGACCATTGGGGCGTATGAAAAACTGTTTTTT CASSSTIGAYEKLFF
17 TRBJ2-3 . . TRBV5-1 TGCGCCAGCAGCTTGAATGGGCAGGGTCGGGGCACAGATACGCAGTATTTT CASSLNGQGRGTDTQYF
13 TRBJ1-1 few . TRBV12-3/TRBV12-4 TGTGCCAGCAGTTTTTGGAGGAACACTGAAGCTTTCTTT CASSFWRNTEAFF
12 TRBJ1-2 . . TRBV7-8 TGTGCCAGCAGCTATCTGGACGGTGGCTACACCTTC CASSYLDGGYTF
15 TRBJ2-5 few TRBD1 TRBV5-1 TGCGCCAGCAGCCAACAGGGGATTGGGCAAGAGACCCAGTACTTC CASSQQGIGQETQYF
15 TRBJ2-1 . . TRBV6-5 TGTGCCAGCTTGCTGGGCCCTTGGGGTGGCGATGAGCAGTTCTTC CASLLGPWGGDEQFF
15 TRBJ1-5 . . TRBV7-2 TGTGCCAGCAGCTTAGCCATAGGGGGTCATCAGCCCCAGCATTTT CASSLAIGGHQPQHF
14 TRBJ2-1 . TRBD2 TRBV2 TGTGCCCGCGCGGGTTCGGGAGGGTCCAATGAGCAGTTCTTC CARAGSGGSNEQFF
14 TRBJ2-2 . TRBD2 TRBV10-3 TGTGCCATCAGGGCTAGCGGCTACACCGGGGAGCTGTTTTTT CAIRASGYTGELFF
16 TRBJ1-3 . . TRBV5-1 TGCGCCAGCAGCACCGAAGCGACGGTCTATGGAAACACCATATATTTT CASSTEATVYGNTIYF
16 TRBJ2-1 . . TRBV18 TGTGCCAGCTCACCAATGGCGCCCTCCTTTTACAATGAGCAGTTCTTC CASSPMAPSFYNEQFF
15 TRBJ2-7 . TRBD2 TRBV4-1 TGCGCCAGCAGCTCTCTAGCGGGGGGGCGGTACGAGCAGTACTTC CASSSLAGGRYEQYF
15 TRBJ2-5 . . TRBV3-1/TRBV3-2 TGTGCCAGCAGCCAACAATCGGGGGGCATAGAGACCCAGTACTTC CASSQQSGGIETQYF
14 TRBJ1-1 . . TRBV19 TGTGCCAGTAAACCCGGCCCAGTGAACACTGAAGCTTTCTTT CASKPGPVNTEAFF